This record concerns one T cell receptor (beta chain) sequence. Profiling that covered TCR beta VDJ and CDR3 relied on genomic DNA as its template. TCRdb re-derived calls from the reads in MiXCR, one entry per CDR3 protein. Of about 160,000 distinct CDR3 sequences listed, 40% to 50% are singletons. With 2 bases removed from V and 11 bases from J, the gap between germline ends came to 12 bases. Germline V gene sequence: CDR1 WSHSY, CDR2 SAAADI. The CDR3 extends over 12 amino acids. The patients chosen for sequencing had shown expansion of CD8+CD57+ cells (detected by flow cytometry). This entry is derived from a study of CD8+CD57+ T cells in acquired aplastic anemia.

The TCR was taken from a human donor with aplastic anemia. The J gene is TRBJ1-1, the V gene TRBV10-2, with D uncertain. Sequencing input: sorted CD4+, CD8+, or CD8+CD57+ T cells (not recorded which) from PBMCs. In DNA form, the CDR3 reads TGCGCCAGCAGTGAGATCGCAGAATCGGCTTTCTTT. The encoded protein is CASSEIAESAFF.